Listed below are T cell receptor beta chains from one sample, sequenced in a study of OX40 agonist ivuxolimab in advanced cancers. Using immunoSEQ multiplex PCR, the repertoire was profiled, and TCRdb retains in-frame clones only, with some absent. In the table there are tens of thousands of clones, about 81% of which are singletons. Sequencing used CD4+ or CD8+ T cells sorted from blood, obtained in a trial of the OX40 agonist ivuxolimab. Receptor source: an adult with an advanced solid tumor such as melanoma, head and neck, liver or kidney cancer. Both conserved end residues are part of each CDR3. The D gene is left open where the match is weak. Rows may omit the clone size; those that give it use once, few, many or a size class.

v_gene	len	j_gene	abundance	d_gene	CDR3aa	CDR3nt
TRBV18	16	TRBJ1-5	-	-	CASSLSPGGAGQPQHF	TGTGCCAGCTCACTATCCCCCGGGGGAGCGGGGCAGCCCCAGCATTTT
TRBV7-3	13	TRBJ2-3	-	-	CASSLPNSDTQYF	TGTGCCAGCTCCTTGCCTAATTCAGATACGCAGTATTTT
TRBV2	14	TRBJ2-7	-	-	CASKAQQVSYEQYF	TGTGCCAGCAAGGCTCAGCAGGTCTCCTACGAGCAGTACTTC
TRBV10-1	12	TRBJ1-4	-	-	CASGDGNEKLFF	TGCGCCAGCGGGGACGGTAATGAAAAACTGTTTTTT
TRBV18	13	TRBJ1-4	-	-	CASSPGTNEKLFF	TGTGCCAGCTCACCTGGAACTAATGAAAAACTGTTTTTT
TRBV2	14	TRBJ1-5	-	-	CASTDTYSNQPQHF	TGTGCCAGCACGGACACGTATAGCAATCAGCCCCAGCATTTT
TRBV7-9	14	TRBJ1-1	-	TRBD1	CASSLVQGVSEAFF	TGTGCCAGCAGCTTAGTTCAGGGGGTATCTGAAGCTTTCTTT
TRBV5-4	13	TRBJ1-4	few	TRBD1	CASSADRDEKLFF	TGTGCCAGCAGCGCGGACAGGGATGAAAAACTGTTTTTT
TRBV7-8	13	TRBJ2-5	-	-	CASSSIAPGSQYF	TGTGCCAGCAGCTCCATAGCGCCCGGGAGCCAGTACTTC
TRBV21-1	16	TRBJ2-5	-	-	CASSNGTSGKVGTQYF	TGTGCCAGCAGCAATGGAACTAGCGGGAAGGTGGGGACCCAGTACTTC
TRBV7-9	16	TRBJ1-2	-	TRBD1	CASSLGQGAIQYGYTF	TGTGCCAGCAGCCTGGGACAGGGGGCGATTCAGTACGGCTACACCTTC
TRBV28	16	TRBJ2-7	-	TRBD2	CASSLRGTSLSYEQYF	TGTGCCAGCAGTTTGCGTGGGACTAGCCTATCCTACGAGCAGTACTTC
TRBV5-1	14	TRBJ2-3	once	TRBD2	CASNGLAGTDTQYF	TGCGCCAGTAATGGACTAGCGGGCACAGATACGCAGTATTTT
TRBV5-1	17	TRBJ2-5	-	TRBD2	CASSLAPSGGAQETQYF	TGCGCCAGCAGCTTGGCCCCCAGCGGGGGGGCCCAAGAGACCCAGTACTTC
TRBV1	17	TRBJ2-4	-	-	CTSSPFGWRESKNIQYF	TGCACCAGCAGCCCCTTCGGGTGGCGGGAGTCCAAAAACATTCAGTACTTC
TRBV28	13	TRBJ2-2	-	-	CASRTGNTGELFF	TGTGCCAGCAGGACGGGGAACACCGGGGAGCTGTTTTTT
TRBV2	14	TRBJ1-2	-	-	CASSRGAQDYGYTF	TGTGCCAGCAGCCGAGGGGCGCAGGACTATGGCTACACCTTC
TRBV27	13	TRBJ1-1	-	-	CASSLISRTEAFF	TGTGCCAGCAGTTTAATATCTCGGACTGAAGCTTTCTTT
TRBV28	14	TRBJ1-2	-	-	CASAIPRDIYGYTF	TGTGCCAGCGCCATACCCAGGGATATCTATGGCTACACCTTC
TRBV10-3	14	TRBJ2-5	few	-	CAISYRDTMETQYF	TGTGCCATCAGTTACAGGGACACTATGGAGACCCAGTACTTC
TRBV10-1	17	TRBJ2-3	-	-	CASSESGVWNSTDTQYF	TGCGCCAGCAGTGAGTCGGGAGTTTGGAACTCCACAGATACGCAGTATTTT
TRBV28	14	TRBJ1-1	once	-	CASSEGGTNTEAFF	TGTGCCAGCAGTGAGGGTGGGACGAACACTGAAGCTTTCTTT
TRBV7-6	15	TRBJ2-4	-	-	CASSLGRDAKNIQYF	TGTGCCAGCAGCTTAGGCCGGGACGCCAAAAACATTCAGTACTTC